This TCR beta chain was captured in a study of OX40 agonist ivuxolimab in advanced cancers. Study information: Hepatocellular carcinoma, melanoma, renal cell or head and neck cancer occurred in dose-escalation patients. Participants could have had prior anti-PD-1, anti-PD-L1 or anti-CTLA-4 therapy, and around 40% had some.

Trimming took 1 base from V and 2 from J; bases not matched to a gene: 6. The germline V gene encodes CDR1 SGHAT and CDR2 FQNNGV. CDR3 length equals 16 residues. Profiled with immunoSEQ multiplex PCR; TCRdb holds only in-frame clones, not every one. The sample contains under 95,000 clones, around 88% of which appear only once. The sequence was obtained from an adult with an advanced solid tumor such as melanoma, head and neck, liver or kidney cancer. V gene TRBV11-2 combines with J gene TRBJ2-3; TRBD2 matches 7 bases. Material: CD4+ or CD8+ T cells sorted from blood, obtained in a trial of the OX40 agonist ivuxolimab. The CDR3: CASSLVFSGYTDTQYF. Here the CDR3 DNA reads TGTGCCAGCAGCTTAGTATTTAGCGGGTACACAGATACGCAGTATTTT.